The present entry profiles one TCR beta chain with its context. Its antigen remains unidentified. This entry comes from a study of cytomegalovirus exposure and HLA in healthy donors. Notes on the study in general: 16,951 TCR beta sequences were associated with HLA alleles at 0.05 false discovery rate in a later analysis.

13 Jbeta primers and 60 Vbeta primers were used for the PCR. The repertoire was sequenced with immunoSEQ multiplex PCR; TCRdb's copy has only in-frame clones and lacks some. This sample has approximately 190,000 clones, with around 83% found just once. The origin of this receptor is a man aged 35 to 55 in good health and CMV-seropositive. Source material: PBMCs.

The CDR3 protein is CASSLTGTPSYEQYF. CDR3 in DNA: TGCGCCAGCAGCCTAACCGGGACACCCTCCTACGAGCAGTACTTC. This chain links TRBV5-1 with TRBJ2-7; possible D gene TRBD1, 6 bases. The CDR3 runs to 15 residues. The germline V and J ends were trimmed by 4 bases and 0 bases, with 14 bases remaining between them. Looked up from germline, CDR1 is SGHRS and CDR2 is YFSETQ. The full variable domain, rest sourced from reference TRBV5-1 and TRBJ2-7, is KAGVTQTPRYLIKTRGQQVTLSCSPISGHRSVSWYQQTPGQGLQFLFEYFSETQRNKGNFPGRFSGRQFSNSRSEMNVSTLELGDSALYLCASSLTGTPSYEQYFGPGTRLTVT.